Shown below are 24 T cell receptor beta chains from a single sample sequenced in a study of molecular identifiers for immune sequencing clone quantification. One entry per CDR3 protein results from TCRdb running MiXCR on the PCR reads. The sample contains tens of thousands of distinct CDR3 sequences, over 15% of which appear only once. The source material was naive CD8+ T cells from blood, with Jurkat cell RNA spiked in. Described subset: FACS-sorted CD8+CD4-CCR7+CD45RA+ naive T cells. All receptors come from a human donor in good health. Some libraries in this study had Jurkat cell RNA spiked in.

This clonotype turned up a few times. The rearrangement uses TRBV15 and TRBJ2-1; D is perhaps TRBD2 (5 bases). V shed 1 base and J shed 4 bases, with 14 bases lying between them. Germline CDR1 reads LNHNV; CDR2 reads YYDKDF (reference sequence). This CDR3 comprises 16 residues. The CDR3 sequence: CATSRGLIEGYNEQFF. In DNA form, the CDR3 reads TGTGCCACCAGCAGAGGGCTGATAGAGGGTTACAATGAGCAGTTCTTC. The variable domain in full, completed from reference TRBV15 and TRBJ2-1, reads DAMVIQNPRYQVTQFGKPVTLSCSQTLNHNVMYWYQQKSSQAPKLLFHYYDKDFNNEADTPDNFQSRRPNTSFCFLDIRSPGLGDTAMYLCATSRGLIEGYNEQFFGPGTRLTVL.

Note on this clonotype: This may arise from a read error, as a much more abundant clone is one base away. The chain couples TRBV4-1 to TRBJ1-5; possible D gene TRBD1, 6 bases. V shed 1 base and J shed 2 bases, with 15 bases lying between them. CDR3 length equals 17 residues. Germline V gene sequence: CDR1 MGHRA, CDR2 YSYEKL. Here the CDR3 reads CASSQVGVGGGNQPQHF. CDR3 in DNA: TGCGCCAGCAGCCAAGTAGGTGTAGGGGGTGGCAATCAGCCCCAGCATTTT.

There are a few counts of this clonotype. This chain connects TRBV24-1 to TRBJ2-7, with 7 bases that match TRBD1. Germline assignment: CDR1 KGHDR and CDR2 SFDVKD. This CDR3 has 17 residues. Trimming took 3 bases from V and 1 from J; bases not matched to a gene: 11. CDR3: CATSDNRVWDSSYEQYF. CDR3 DNA sequence: TGTGCCACCAGTGATAACCGAGTGTGGGACAGTTCCTACGAGCAGTACTTC.

A word on this clonotype: A single base separates this from a much larger clone, so it may be a read error. The chain has TRBV18 and TRBJ2-7; 8 bases agree with TRBD1. CDR3 length: 18 amino acids. Germline values: CDR1 KGHSH, CDR2 LQKENI. In nucleotides, the CDR3 is TGTGCCAGCTCACCTGGTTTCTCCGGGACAGGTGCCTCCTACGAGCAGCACTTC. Translating it yields CASSPGFSGTGASYEQHF.

To note about this clonotype: This may arise from a read error, as a much more abundant clone is one base away. The chain links TRBV27 to TRBJ2-3; a weak D match, TRBD1 (5 bases). Germline assignment: CDR1 MNHEY and CDR2 SMNVEV (reference sequence). CDR3 length: 16 residues. The ends were cut back, 2 bases at V and 2 bases at J, with 14 bases in the middle. The CDR3 is CASSLGARTLTDTQYF. CDR3 sequence (DNA): TGTGCCAGCAGTTTAGGAGCCCGGACACTCACAGATACGCAGTATTTT.

This clonotype was counted ten times or more. V and J are TRBV28 and TRBJ2-4; 10 bases are a match to TRBD2. CDR1 is MDHEN, CDR2 SYDVKM, per germline. Germline trimming cut 8 bases from V and 0 bases from J; bases unmatched to any gene: 7. This CDR3 contains 16 residues. CDR3 region: CASFGLAEIAKNIQYF. Written as DNA, the CDR3 is TGTGCCAGCTTTGGACTAGCGGAAATAGCCAAAAACATTCAGTACTTC.

The chain is built from TRBV12-3 or TRBV12-4 and TRBJ2-2; 8 bases fit TRBD2. CDR3 length equals 16 residues. Germline trimming cut 7 bases from V and 5 bases from J; bases unmatched to any gene: 12. CDR3 amino acids: CASIQRGGRRTGELFF. In DNA form, the CDR3 reads TGTGCCAGCATTCAACGGGGGGGGCGCCGGACCGGGGAGCTGTTTTTT.

This clonotype was seen repeatedly, ten times or more. The gene calls are TRBV27 and TRBJ2-7, with TRBD1 matching 11 bases. Germline CDR1 is MNHEY and CDR2 is SMNVEV (reference sequence). The V and J ends lost 6 bases and 7 bases, in that order; junction bases with no gene match: 11. CDR3 size: 15 residues. CDR3 sequence: CASSRGTGGMWEQYF. The CDR3 DNA reads TGTGCCAGCAGCCGAGGGACAGGGGGGATGTGGGAGCAGTACTTC.

This clonotype was counted many times. The rearrangement joins TRBV28 to TRBJ2-7, with D perhaps matching TRBD2 (5 bases). From germline, CDR1 is MDHEN and CDR2 SYDVKM. There are 17 residues in the CDR3. V lost 1 base and J lost 0, with 16 bases in between. The CDR3 region is CASSLLSRGTYSYEQYF. In DNA, the CDR3 is TGTGCCAGCAGTTTATTATCTCGGGGAACATACTCCTACGAGCAGTACTTC.

This clonotype was seen repeatedly, ten times or more. The genes are TRBV29-1 and TRBJ2-4; D unresolved. This CDR3 spans 14 amino acids. Germline CDR1 SQVTM, CDR2 ANQGSEA. The V and J ends lost 2 bases and 0 bases respectively, with 8 bases between them. The CDR3 nucleotides are TGCAGCGTTGAAAGGGCCCTAGCCAAAAACATTCAGTACTTC. Translating gives CSVERALAKNIQYF.

This clonotype has a count of ten or more. The J gene is TRBJ2-7, the V gene TRBV11-2; 9 bases fit TRBD2. The CDR3 is made up of 15 amino acids. Losses at the gene ends were 5 bases for V and 7 bases for J; bases not matched to a gene: 12. Germline CDR1 is SGHAT and CDR2 is FQNNGV. This CDR3 reads CASSPMAGGPQEQYF. The CDR3 DNA reads as TGTGCCAGCAGCCCTATGGCGGGAGGGCCGCAGGAGCAGTACTTC.

In this sample, this clonotype turned up many times. The rearrangement joins TRBV30 to TRBJ1-5; 7 positions agree with TRBD1. CDR3 length: 17 amino acids. Germline CDR1 is GTSNPN and CDR2 is SVGIG (reference sequence). Trimming took 1 base from V and 3 from J; bases not matched to a gene: 12. CDR3 sequence (DNA): TGTGCCTGGAGTGAACTACAGGGGATAAAACACAATCAGCCCCAGCATTTT. This encodes CAWSELQGIKHNQPQHF.

The rearrangement joins TRBV7-9 to TRBJ2-7; D is perhaps TRBD1 (6 bases). Trimming left V 4 bases short and J 3 bases short, with 10 bases between. The CDR3 has 13 residues. CDR1 and CDR2 (germline): SEHNR, FQNEAQ (reference sequence). The CDR3 region is CASSSPQGYEQYF. CDR3 nucleotide sequence: TGTGCCAGCAGCTCCCCACAGGGCTACGAGCAGTACTTC.

The V and J genes are TRBV7-9 and TRBJ1-2; weak D call: TRBD1 (6 bases). CDR1 and CDR2 from the germline V gene are SEHNR and FQNEAQ (reference sequence). The CDR3 consists of 14 residues. Trimming removed 5 bases from V and 2 bases from J, with 12 bases in between. CDR3 nucleotide sequence: TGTGCCAGCAGCCCAACCACAGGGAACTATGGCTACACCTTC. Translating it yields CASSPTTGNYGYTF.

This clonotype showed up many times. The chain is built from TRBV7-8 and TRBJ1-3; D is unresolved. This CDR3 region has 14 residues. The germline V gene encodes CDR1 SGHVS and CDR2 FQNEAQ. V was cut by 2 bases and J by 5 bases, with 10 bases left in between. The CDR3 spells CASSLFLGRNTIYF. In nucleotides, the CDR3 is TGTGCCAGCAGCTTATTTTTAGGGCGAAACACCATATATTTT.

There are a few counts of this clonotype. The missing conserved phenylalanine or tryptophan at the end of this CDR3 makes a read error likely. No DNA is shown, since the ends of the CDR3 on it are uncertain; the CDR3 is the one TCRdb lists. The V gene is TRBV10-1, the J gene TRBJ2-7; the table's D call TRBD1 went unverified against the DNA. The germline V gene encodes CDR1 WNHNN and CDR2 SYGVQD (reference sequence). The CDR3 is 14 residues long, counting both termini. The CDR3 sequence: CASSESAPGDPRGA.

In this sample, this clonotype turned up many times. The rearrangement joins TRBV6-2 or TRBV6-3 to TRBJ2-3; D unclear. CDR3 length: 14 amino acids. Germline V gene sequence: CDR1 MNHEY, CDR2 SVGEGT. Between the trimmed V and J ends, which lost 2 bases and 4 bases, there was a span of 10 bases. CDR3 DNA sequence: TGTGCCAGCAGTTACACCAGACGCTCAGATACGCAGTATTTT. This translates into CASSYTRRSDTQYF.

Worth noting for this clonotype: Being one base from a much bigger clone, this may be a read error. The rearrangement uses TRBV20-1 and TRBJ2-7, with D maybe TRBD2 (6 bases). Trimming stripped 6 bases from V and 4 bases from J, with 10 bases between. Germline V lookup: CDR1 DFQATT, CDR2 SNEGSKA (reference sequence). This CDR3 region has 11 residues. CDR3 sequence: CSAWTTYEQYF. The CDR3 DNA reads TGCAGTGCCTGGACTACATACGAGCAGTACTTC.

Concerning this clonotype: Being one base from a much bigger clone, this may be a read error. The chain carries TRBV6-5 and TRBJ2-7; TRBD2 matches 9 bases. Germline V gene sequence: CDR1 MNHEY, CDR2 SVGAGI. This CDR3 contains 14 residues. The DNA of the CDR3 is TGTGCCTGCAGAGCCCTAGCGGGATCCTACGAGCAGTACTTC. Its protein product is CACRALAGSYEQYF.

The sample holds many counts of this clonotype. In DNA, the CDR3 is TGTGCCAGCAGTGACGCGGGAGGGCTGTCCTACAATGAGCAGTTCTTC. Its translation is CASSDAGGLSYNEQFF. V is TRBV25-1 and J is TRBJ2-1, with 9 nucleotides matching TRBD2. From germline, CDR1 is MGHDK and CDR2 SYGVNS. CDR3 length: 16 residues. Germline trimming cut 3 bases from V and 1 base from J; bases unmatched to any gene: 4.

This clonotype has ten or more counts. V is TRBV25-1 and J is TRBJ1-1, with D possibly TRBD1 on 6 matching bases. Germline V gene sequence: CDR1 MGHDK, CDR2 SYGVNS. Trimming cost V 2 bases and J 11 bases, with 27 bases left between them. This CDR3 is built from 17 residues. The CDR3, as DNA: TGTGCCAGCAGTGAAGGGGTGACCCGTCCCCGGTCAAGGGGGGCTTTCTTT. Amino acid sequence: CASSEGVTRPRSRGAFF.

This clonotype was seen repeatedly, ten times or more. This rearrangement joins TRBV7-9 to TRBJ2-7; D call uncertain. V was shortened by 5 bases and J by 3 bases, with 11 bases between the two germline ends. Looked up from germline, CDR1 is SEHNR and CDR2 is FQNEAQ (reference sequence). This CDR3 region has 13 residues. In DNA form, the CDR3 reads TGTGCCAGCAGCCCTCAGGTCATCTACGAGCAGTACTTC. This codes for CASSPQVIYEQYF.

This clonotype was detected a few times. This chain connects TRBV19 to TRBJ2-7, with a possible D match to TRBD2 (5 bases). V lost 3 bases and J 3 bases, leaving 12 bases between the germline ends. Germline CDR1 is LNHDA and CDR2 is SQIVND (reference sequence). The CDR3 covers 14 residues. CDR3 sequence reads: CASSMAEASYEQYF. The CDR3 DNA is TGTGCCAGTAGTATGGCGGAGGCTAGCTACGAGCAGTACTTC.

The chain uses TRBV25-1 and TRBJ1-1, with D possibly matching TRBD1 (5 bases). Trimming left V 2 bases short and J 4 bases short, with 11 bases between. The germline CDR1 and CDR2 sequences are MGHDK and SYGVNS. CDR3 length equals 14 residues. CDR3 sequence (DNA): TGTGCCAGCAGTGAAGGGGCTGCGGGCACTGAAGCTTTCTTT. It encodes CASSEGAAGTEAFF.